These 28 T cell receptor beta chains were sequenced from one sample in a study of cytotoxic CD8 clonotypes in ibrutinib-treated CLL. Repertoires were generated with immunoSEQ multiplex PCR, while TCRdb's copy carries only in-frame clones and drops some. Counted here are 190,000 or so clones, over 60% occurring once; the ten biggest clones make up around an eighth. The material sequenced was PBMCs, taken after 24 months of ibrutinib treatment. The receptors come from a human donor with chronic lymphocytic leukemia.

The chain has TRBV10-3 and TRBJ2-7, with 8 bases matching TRBD2. The CDR3 has 14 amino acids. Germline CDR1 ENHRY, CDR2 SYGVKD. Trimming at V came to 0 bases and at J to 3 bases, leaving 1 base not matched to a gene. The CDR3 is CAISESTSDYEQYF. In nucleotides, the CDR3 is TGTGCCATCAGTGAGTCGACTAGCGACTACGAGCAGTACTTC.

The chain couples TRBV28 to TRBJ2-6; 10 bases are a match to TRBD1. This CDR3 contains 17 residues. V lost 7 bases and J lost 1; bases outside the gene matches: 7. Germline-derived CDR1 and CDR2 are MDHEN and SYDVKM. As DNA, the CDR3 is TGTGCCAGCATTCCGGGACAGGGGAAGTCTGGGGCCAACGTCCTGACTTTC. Its protein product is CASIPGQGKSGANVLTF.

The rearrangement links TRBV9 to TRBJ2-6; no reliable D call. Germline V lookup: CDR1 SGDLS, CDR2 YYNGEE. Trimming shortened V by 2 bases and J by 1 base, and 4 bases separated the two germline ends. This CDR3 has 14 amino acids. For the CDR3, the DNA is TGTGCCAGCAGCGTCGGATCTGGGGCCAACGTCCTGACTTTC. Translated, it gives CASSVGSGANVLTF.

About this clone: The junction shows a germline mismatch at one end, possibly a read error. The chain uses TRBV9 and TRBJ1-1; perhaps TRBD1 as D (6 bases). There are 12 residues in the CDR3. Germline-derived CDR1 and CDR2 are SGDLS and YYNGEE. CDR3 region: CASKRGGTEAFF. The CDR3 bases are TGTGCTAGCAAGAGAGGGGGCACTGAAGCTTTCTTT.

The CDR3 sequence is CASSLAKAGNYGYTF. CDR3 nucleotide sequence: TGTGCCAGCAGCTTAGCCAAGGCAGGGAACTATGGCTACACCTTC. V usage is TRBV7-2 and J usage is TRBJ1-2, with D perhaps matching TRBD1 (5 bases). The V end lost 0 bases, the J end lost 2 bases, and 10 bases lay between the germline ends. Germline CDR1 and CDR2: SGHTA and FQGNSA. This CDR3 has 15 amino acids.

The rearrangement joins TRBV10-3 to TRBJ2-7; 9 positions agree with TRBD1. The CDR3 is made up of 13 amino acids. Germline CDR1 and CDR2: ENHRY and SYGVKD. V shed 6 bases and J 5 bases; nucleotides not matched to a gene: 5. In nucleotides, the CDR3 is TGTGCCATCAGCTCGGACAGGGGCAACGAGCAGTACTTC. Its translation is CAISSDRGNEQYF.

This clone has just a few counts. The genes are TRBV5-1 and TRBJ2-3; D unclear. V lost 0 bases and J 2 bases, leaving 7 bases between the germline ends. Germline CDR1 reads SGHRS; CDR2 reads YFSETQ. This CDR3 contains 14 residues. The CDR3: CASSLGDFTDTQYF. CDR3 coding DNA: TGCGCCAGCAGCTTGGGGGATTTCACAGATACGCAGTATTTT. The complete variable domain, with remaining parts taken from reference TRBV5-1 and TRBJ2-3, reads KAGVTQTPRYLIKTRGQQVTLSCSPISGHRSVSWYQQTPGQGLQFLFEYFSETQRNKGNFPGRFSGRQFSNSRSEMNVSTLELGDSALYLCASSLGDFTDTQYFGPGTRLTVL.

This clone was counted a few times. The chain carries TRBV7-6 and TRBJ2-1; D is uncertain. Per the germline V gene, CDR1 is SGHVS and CDR2 is FNYEAQ. The V end lost 5 bases, the J end lost 0 bases, and 17 bases lay between the germline ends. The CDR3 contains 17 residues. As DNA, the CDR3 is TGTGCCAGCAGCCACTATGAAGGTCTAAGCTCCTACAATGAGCAGTTCTTC. Its protein is CASSHYEGLSSYNEQFF.

The chain links TRBV6-1 to TRBJ1-1; 7 nucleotides agree with TRBD1. CDR1 is MNHNS, CDR2 SASEGT, per germline. V shed 8 bases, J shed 5 bases, and the junction held 8 bases outside the gene matches. The CDR3 runs 13 residues. CDR3 sequence reads: CASQPGQLTEAFF. For the CDR3, the DNA is TGTGCCAGCCAACCGGGACAGTTAACTGAAGCTTTCTTT.

The chain has TRBV11-3 and TRBJ2-1; D is ambiguous. Germline V gene sequence: CDR1 SGHNT, CDR2 YENEEA. Between the trimmed V and J ends, which lost 1 base and 0 bases, there was a span of 10 bases. This CDR3 contains 16 residues. The CDR3 DNA reads TGTGCCAGCAGCTTAGCCTACGCGAGCTCCTACAATGAGCAGTTCTTC. This translates into CASSLAYASSYNEQFF.

The V and J genes are TRBV27 and TRBJ1-1; D is uncertain. Germline values: CDR1 MNHEY, CDR2 SMNVEV (reference sequence). The CDR3 runs to 15 residues. Trimming shortened V by 1 base and J by 0 bases, and 9 bases separated the two germline ends. Written as DNA, the CDR3 is TGTGCCAGCAGTTTATTATCCGGGCTGAACACTGAAGCTTTCTTT. It codes for CASSLLSGLNTEAFF.

The V and J genes are TRBV28 and TRBJ2-1; D might be TRBD2 (5 bases). Deletions cut 5 bases from V and 16 bases from J, with 18 bases between. The CDR3 spans 12 residues. Per the germline V gene, CDR1 is MDHEN and CDR2 is SYDVKM. Here the CDR3 DNA reads TGTGCCAGCAGTCCAAGGTCTAGCATGGAATTCTTC. Translation gives CASSPRSSMEFF.

The rearrangement links TRBV5-1 to TRBJ2-2; possibly TRBD2 for D (5 bases). The CDR3 spans 13 residues. Deletions cut 5 bases from V and 3 bases from J, with 8 bases between. CDR1 is SGHRS, CDR2 YFSETQ, per germline. The CDR3 coding sequence is TGCGCCAGCAGTCTGGACTACACCGGGGAGCTGTTTTTT. This codes for CASSLDYTGELFF. Combining the CDR3 with reference TRBV5-1 and TRBJ2-2 gives the whole variable domain KAGVTQTPRYLIKTRGQQVTLSCSPISGHRSVSWYQQTPGQGLQFLFEYFSETQRNKGNFPGRFSGRQFSNSRSEMNVSTLELGDSALYLCASSLDYTGELFFGEGSRLTVL.

The V call is TRBV6-6, the J call TRBJ2-7, with D maybe TRBD2 (5 bases). CDR1 and CDR2 (germline): MNHNY, SVGAGI (reference sequence). The CDR3 has 14 residues. V shed 7 bases and J shed 3 bases, with 16 bases lying between them. Written as DNA, the CDR3 is TGTGCCAGCACTGCGGGCCCCTTCGGCTACGAGCAGTACTTC. As protein: CASTAGPFGYEQYF.

This clone was seen only once. The chain carries TRBV27 and TRBJ1-1; 9 bases agree with TRBD1. The junction had 8 bases not matched to a gene; V was cut back by 2 bases and J by 4 bases. Germline V lookup: CDR1 MNHEY, CDR2 SMNVEV (reference sequence). This CDR3 is built from 16 residues. CDR3 in amino acids: CASSLQGTGLGTEAFF. In nucleotides, the CDR3 is TGTGCCAGCAGTTTACAAGGGACAGGGTTGGGCACTGAAGCTTTCTTT.

The CDR3: CASSERTRGNEQYF. In nucleotides, the CDR3 is TGTGCCAGCAGTGAGCGGACAAGAGGGAACGAGCAGTACTTC. V gene TRBV6-1 combines with J gene TRBJ2-7; D possibly uses TRBD1 or TRBD2 (5 bases each). This CDR3 has 14 amino acids. Per the germline V gene, CDR1 is MNHNS and CDR2 is SASEGT. V lost 3 bases and J lost 5, with 14 bases in between.

The chain uses TRBV28 and TRBJ1-6; D unclear. The V gene's germline CDR1 is MDHEN and CDR2 SYDVKM. Trimming left V 10 bases short and J 9 bases short, with 19 bases between. The CDR3 spans 14 residues. CDR3 in amino acids: CATVLVVAISPLHF. Written as DNA, the CDR3 is TGTGCCACAGTATTAGTTGTCGCGATTTCACCCCTCCACTTT.

The chain joins TRBV9 to TRBJ1-5; the D is unclear. V lost 2 bases and J 5 bases, leaving 11 bases between the germline ends. The germline CDR1 and CDR2 sequences are SGDLS and YYNGEE. CDR3 length: 14 residues. CDR3 loop: CASSVAGIDQPQHF. For the CDR3, the DNA is TGTGCCAGCAGCGTTGCGGGGATCGATCAGCCCCAGCATTTT. The whole variable domain, filled in from reference TRBV9 and TRBJ1-5, reads DSGVTQTPKHLITATGQRVTLRCSPRSGDLSVYWYQQSLDQGLQFLIQYYNGEERAKGNILERFSAQQFPDLHSELNLSSLELGDSALYFCASSVAGIDQPQHFGDGTRLSIL.

The chain couples TRBV25-1 to TRBJ2-7; D is perhaps TRBD1 (6 bases). The germline V and J ends were trimmed by 4 bases and 1 base, with 17 bases remaining between them. Germline V lookup: CDR1 MGHDK, CDR2 SYGVNS. The CDR3 totals 16 residues. The DNA for the CDR3 is TGTGCCAGCAGTGGGCATCCCGGACAGCGTTCCTACGAGCAGTACTTC. Its translation: CASSGHPGQRSYEQYF.

This clone is categorized as medium-sized (0.01 to 0.1%). The rearrangement links TRBV7-3 to TRBJ1-1; no clear D. Trimming cost V 2 bases and J 6 bases, with 16 bases left between them. The germline V gene has CDR1 SGHTA and CDR2 FQGTGA. The CDR3 is 15 amino acids. The chain's CDR3 is CASSLDPGFRAEAFF. CDR3 coding DNA: TGTGCCAGCAGCTTAGATCCCGGGTTTCGGGCTGAAGCTTTCTTT. The full variable domain, rest sourced from reference TRBV7-3 and TRBJ1-1, is GAGVSQTPSNKVTEKGKYVELRCDPISGHTALYWYRQSLGQGPEFLIYFQGTGAADDSGLPNDRFFAVRPEGSVSTLKIQRTERGDSAVYLCASSLDPGFRAEAFFGQGTRLTVV.

This clone was counted only a few times. The CDR3 region is CSVVTGEAFF. Here the CDR3 DNA reads TGCAGCGTGGTGACAGGCGAAGCTTTCTTT. The genes are TRBV29-1 and TRBJ1-1; D is perhaps TRBD1 (6 bases). V lost 6 bases to trimming and J lost 8 bases, with 10 bases between them. This CDR3 contains 10 residues. In germline, CDR1 is SQVTM, CDR2 ANQGSEA.

The table lists this clone with a few counts. The CDR3 nucleotides are TGTGCCAGCAGCCAAGACAGGGATGGCACTGAAGCTTTCTTT. Residues: CASSQDRDGTEAFF. V is TRBV7-3 and J is TRBJ1-1; 7 positions match TRBD1. CDR1 SGHTA and CDR2 FQGTGA come from the germline V gene. Losses at the gene ends were 5 bases for V and 4 bases for J; bases not matched to a gene: 7. The CDR3 sequence is 14 residues long.

This chain joins TRBV6-6 and TRBJ2-3; a possible D gene is TRBD1 (6 bases). CDR3 length: 15 residues. In germline, CDR1 is MNHNY, CDR2 SVGAGI (reference sequence). Deletions cut 2 bases from V and 4 bases from J, with 13 bases between. CDR3 residues: CASSYTQGVADTQYF. The CDR3 nucleotides read TGTGCCAGCAGTTACACACAGGGTGTAGCAGATACGCAGTATTTT.

The chain couples TRBV7-8 to TRBJ1-2; D not resolved. Per the germline V gene, CDR1 is SGHVS and CDR2 is FQNEAQ. Trimming took 1 base from V and 5 from J, leaving 14 bases between them. This CDR3 spans 15 amino acids. The CDR3 coding sequence is TGTGCCAGCAGCTTAGGAGGCGCTCAACTTTATGGCTACACCTTC. The encoded protein is CASSLGGAQLYGYTF.

V usage is TRBV14 and J usage is TRBJ2-7; 7 bases are shared with TRBD1. Looked up from germline, CDR1 is SGHDN and CDR2 is FVKESK. The CDR3 sequence is 13 residues long. The V segment lost 1 base and the J segment 3 bases; nucleotides outside the gene matches: 0. CDR3 DNA sequence: TGTGCCAGCAGCCAAGCAGGGGGCTACGAGCAGTACTTC. This sequence encodes CASSQAGGYEQYF.

The V and J genes are TRBV28 and TRBJ2-7; D is unresolved. Germline-derived CDR1 and CDR2 are MDHEN and SYDVKM. Trimming removed 5 bases at V and 3 bases at J, with 11 bases between. The CDR3 is 13 amino acids. The CDR3: CASSPFGLYEQYF. The CDR3 DNA reads as TGTGCCAGCAGTCCCTTCGGGCTCTACGAGCAGTACTTC.

This chain connects TRBV5-1 to TRBJ2-6; TRBD2 aligns across 7 bases. The V segment lost 0 bases and the J segment 4 bases; nucleotides outside the gene matches: 7. This CDR3 region has 17 residues. Germline V gene data show CDR1 as SGHRS and CDR2 as YFSETQ. CDR3 sequence reads: CASSLAGREGGANVLTF. The CDR3 DNA reads as TGCGCCAGCAGCTTGGCCGGAAGGGAGGGAGGGGCCAACGTCCTGACTTTC.

The chain uses TRBV4-3 and TRBJ2-3, with no clear D. Germline CDR1 reads LGHNA; CDR2 reads YSLEER. This CDR3 is 15 amino acids long. V was trimmed by 1 base and J by 2 bases, leaving 10 bases between them. This CDR3 is CASSQAVENTDTQYF. Here the CDR3 DNA reads TGCGCCAGCAGCCAAGCTGTGGAAAACACAGATACGCAGTATTTT.